The next 19 T cell receptor beta chains were all read from a single sample in a study of blood T cell repertoires in COVID-19. Sequencing used immunoSEQ multiplex PCR; TCRdb keeps in-frame clones, though not all of them. Of 150,000 to 200,000 clones in the sample, 86% were seen once. Source material: PBMCs or T cells enriched from blood (not recorded which). These receptors came from a woman aged 30 to 39 who had recovered from COVID-19.

This chain joins TRBV10-3 and TRBJ1-3; 8 positions match TRBD1. V lost 7 bases, J lost 0 bases, and 8 bases stayed unmatched. The germline CDR1 and CDR2 sequences are ENHRY and SYGVKD. The CDR3 has 16 residues. Here the CDR3 reads CAITEGQAYSGNTIYF. The CDR3 nucleotides read TGTGCCATCACCGAGGGACAGGCTTACTCTGGAAACACCATATATTTT.

The genes are TRBV18 and TRBJ2-7, with D possibly matching TRBD2 (5 bases). The CDR3 has 13 residues. The V end lost 3 bases, the J end lost 4 bases, and 10 bases lay between the germline ends. The germline CDR1 and CDR2 sequences are KGHSH and LQKENI. CDR3 coding DNA: TGTGCCAGCTCACCGTTTAGCGAATACGAGCAGTACTTC. Protein sequence: CASSPFSEYEQYF.

The rearrangement uses TRBV29-1 and TRBJ1-1, with D possibly being TRBD1 (6 bases). The CDR3 has 15 amino acids. Germline V CDR1 and CDR2: SQVTM, ANQGSEA. V dropped 2 bases and J dropped 1 base, with 14 bases sitting between them. DNA of the CDR3: TGCAGCGTTGAATCAAGCATACAGGGGAACACTGAAGCTTTCTTT. It specifies CSVESSIQGNTEAFF. The variable domain in full, completed from reference TRBV29-1 and TRBJ1-1, reads SAVISQKPSRDICQRGTSLTIQCQVDSQVTMMFWYRQQPGQSLTLIATANQGSEATYESGFVIDKFPISRPNLTFSTLTVSNMSPEDSSIYLCSVESSIQGNTEAFFGQGTRLTVV.

The chain has TRBV7-9 and TRBJ1-4; D uncertain. Trimming pared 3 bases from V and 13 bases from J, leaving 9 bases between. This CDR3 has 11 residues. The germline V gene has CDR1 SEHNR and CDR2 FQNEAQ (reference sequence). Written as DNA, the CDR3 is TGTGCCAGCAGCTTGCCCCCAGGACTGTTTTTT. Translation gives CASSLPPGLFF.

The chain has TRBV18 and TRBJ2-2, with D tentatively TRBD2 (5 bases). The V gene's germline CDR1 is KGHSH and CDR2 LQKENI. V was clipped by 0 bases and J by 0 bases, with 8 bases between them. The CDR3 is 16 amino acids. CDR3 sequence (DNA): TGTGCCAGCTCACCACCGGCAGCGGCGAACACCGGGGAGCTGTTTTTT. This encodes CASSPPAAANTGELFF. The full variable domain, with the rest looked up from reference TRBV18 and TRBJ2-2, is NAGVMQNPRHLVRRRGQEARLRCSPMKGHSHVYWYRQLPEEGLKFMVYLQKENIIDESGMPKERFSAEFPKEGPSILRIQQVVRGDSAAYFCASSPPAAANTGELFFGEGSRLTVL.

This clone was detected a few times. The V gene is TRBV27, the J gene TRBJ1-6; D is uncertain. The germline V gene encodes CDR1 MNHEY and CDR2 SMNVEV (reference sequence). CDR3 size: 16 residues. V lost 6 bases and J lost 5, with 17 bases in between. The CDR3: CASSPAAAANNSPLHF. The CDR3 nucleotides read TGTGCCAGCAGCCCGGCGGCGGCGGCAAATAATTCACCCCTCCACTTT.

This chain uses TRBV2 with TRBJ1-2; D not certain. V shed 6 bases and J shed 4 bases, with 15 bases lying between them. Germline CDR1 reads SNHLY; CDR2 reads FYNNEI. The CDR3 consists of 14 residues. The CDR3 here is CASSLAQSSYGYTF. CDR3 coding DNA: TGTGCCAGCAGCCTAGCCCAGTCATCCTATGGCTACACCTTC. The full variable domain, its missing parts supplied by reference TRBV2 and TRBJ1-2, is EPEVTQTPSHQVTQMGQEVILRCVPISNHLYFYWYRQILGQKVEFLVSFYNNEISEKSEIFDDQFSVERPDGSNFTLKIRSTKLEDSAMYFCASSLAQSSYGYTFGSGTRLTVV.

The J gene is TRBJ2-1, the V gene TRBV5-1; 9 bases are shared with TRBD2. Germline CDR1 reads SGHRS; CDR2 reads YFSETQ. CDR3 length: 15 residues. With V trimmed by 0 bases and J by 7 bases, 5 bases remained unmatched. This chain's CDR3 is CASSLAAGGPNEQFF. CDR3 in DNA: TGCGCCAGCAGCTTGGCCGCGGGAGGGCCGAATGAGCAGTTCTTC.

The chain couples TRBV10-2 to TRBJ2-1; 9 bases are a match to TRBD2. Germline-derived CDR1 and CDR2 are WSHSY and SAAADI. The CDR3 runs to 15 residues. V was clipped by 4 bases and J by 6 bases; unmatched bases: 7. The CDR3 coding sequence is TGCGCCAGCAGTGGTATTGCGGGGGGGGGCAATGAGCAGTTCTTC. Its protein product is CASSGIAGGGNEQFF.

CDR3 DNA sequence: TGTGCCAGCAGAACGGACAGGGGGGGGGAGCTGTTTTTT. Translation: CASRTDRGGELFF. The V call is TRBV27, the J call TRBJ2-2, with 10 bases lining up with TRBD1. Germline CDR1 MNHEY, CDR2 SMNVEV (reference sequence). The J segment lost 8 bases and the V segment lost 6 bases, leaving 3 bases of the junction unmatched. CDR3 length: 13 amino acids.

This chain uses TRBV5-1 with TRBJ2-7; 9 bases agree with TRBD1. The V and J ends lost 2 bases and 5 bases, in that order; junction bases with no gene match: 8. Germline-derived CDR1 and CDR2 are SGHRS and YFSETQ. The CDR3 runs 15 residues. CDR3 amino acids: CASSLGRDRAHEQYF. The CDR3 coding sequence is TGCGCCAGCAGCTTAGGCCGGGACAGGGCCCACGAGCAGTACTTC.

The chain combines TRBV28 with TRBJ2-7; possible D gene TRBD2, 6 bases. This CDR3 region has 14 residues. V dropped 7 bases and J dropped 5 bases, with 18 bases sitting between them. Per germline, CDR1 MDHEN and CDR2 SYDVKM. CDR3 nucleotide sequence: TGTGCCAGCATGACGTCTAGCGTTGGCCACGAGCAGTACTTC. It encodes CASMTSSVGHEQYF.

The chain is built from TRBV5-6 and TRBJ1-2; D call uncertain. CDR1 is SGHDT and CDR2 is YYEEEE in the germline V gene. The length of the CDR3 is 12 residues. V was clipped by 4 bases and J by 2 bases, with 6 bases between them. The CDR3 nucleotides are TGTGCCAGCAGCCTGAGGAACTATGGCTACACCTTC. Its translation: CASSLRNYGYTF.

A single count supports this clone. The chain combines TRBV18 with TRBJ2-3, with 14 positions matching TRBD2. Germline loops: CDR1 KGHSH, CDR2 LQKENI. The J segment lost 4 bases and the V segment lost 1 base, leaving 4 bases of the junction unmatched. This CDR3 is built from 17 residues. The CDR3 DNA sequence: TGTGCCAGCTCACCACGGACTAGCGGGAGGAGCCCAGATACGCAGTATTTT. It yields the protein CASSPRTSGRSPDTQYF.

This chain connects TRBV28 to TRBJ1-1; no clear D gene. In germline, CDR1 is MDHEN, CDR2 SYDVKM. The CDR3 spans 13 residues. The V gene lost 6 bases and the J gene lost 7 bases, with 15 bases spanning the gap. The CDR3 bases are TGTGCCAGCAGACTTGGCAGCGCCATTGAAGCTTTCTTT. This sequence encodes CASRLGSAIEAFF. Together with reference TRBV28 and TRBJ1-1, the CDR3 gives the full variable domain: DVKVTQSSRYLVKRTGEKVFLECVQDMDHENMFWYRQDPGLGLRLIYFSYDVKMKEKGDIPEGYSVSREKKERFSLILESASTNQTSMYLCASRLGSAIEAFFGQGTRLTVV.

The rearrangement links TRBV13 to TRBJ2-5; TRBD1 is a possible D gene (5 bases). V was cut by 3 bases and J by 3 bases, with 17 bases left in between. This CDR3 region has 16 residues. CDR1 PRHDT and CDR2 FYEKMQ come from the germline V gene (reference sequence). The CDR3 protein is CASSLGNRLAKETQYF. CDR3 coding DNA: TGTGCCAGCAGCTTGGGGAACAGGTTGGCCAAAGAGACCCAGTACTTC.

The CDR3 region has the DNA TGCGCCAGCACGACAGGGGGCAGCACTGAAGCTTTCTTT. Its translation is CASTTGGSTEAFF. The V gene is TRBV5-1, the J gene TRBJ1-1; 10 positions match TRBD1. CDR1 is SGHRS, CDR2 YFSETQ, per germline. This CDR3 comprises 13 residues. The trim removed 6 bases at V and 4 bases at J, leaving 3 bases unmatched.

This chain connects TRBV28 to TRBJ1-5; TRBD1 matches 10 bases. The germline CDR1 and CDR2 sequences are MDHEN and SYDVKM. The junction had 12 bases not matched to a gene; V was cut back by 5 bases and J by 8 bases. The CDR3 consists of 16 residues. The CDR3 protein is CASSTFDRGLGKPQHF. The CDR3 nucleotides are TGTGCCAGCAGTACATTCGACAGGGGGCTGGGAAAGCCCCAGCATTTT.

The V and J genes are TRBV12-3 or TRBV12-4 and TRBJ2-7; D is uncertain. The V end was cut by 3 bases, the J end by 4 bases, with 10 bases between. This CDR3 region has 13 residues. In DNA, the CDR3 is TGTGCCAGCAGTTTCGGCAGGATTTACGAGCAGTACTTC. This sequence encodes CASSFGRIYEQYF.